This entry lists 31 T cell receptor beta chains sequenced from one sample in a study of technical replicates of blood from a handful of donors (dated by TCRdb to 2017 to 2019). Library creation used the immunoSEQ multiplex PCR assay. In its TCRdb copy, this immuneACCESS table keeps in-frame sequences only and misses some clones. Where compared with another copy, unresolved V genes explain less than half of these, and the others have no known cause. The sample table shows 75,000 to 85,000 clones, and over 75% are seen once. Roughly 3.9% of the sample rests with the top ten. What was sequenced was PBMCs. These receptor sequences come from a human donor in good health. Some clones in this sample may be carry-over from other donors' samples.

The rearrangement uses TRBV7-2 and TRBJ2-5, with 9 bases that match TRBD2. The germline V gene encodes CDR1 SGHTA and CDR2 FQGNSA. The J segment lost 4 bases and the V segment lost 1 base, leaving 7 bases of the junction unmatched. This CDR3 spans 16 amino acids. The CDR3 region is CASSLVGGRAAETQYF. Written as DNA, the CDR3 is TGTGCCAGCAGCTTAGTTGGCGGGAGGGCCGCAGAGACCCAGTACTTC.

The V and J genes are TRBV4-2 and TRBJ2-1; 8 bases are a match to TRBD2. CDR1 and CDR2 from the germline V gene are LGHNA and YNFKEQ. This CDR3 is built from 16 residues. Trimming at V came to 0 bases and at J to 3 bases, leaving 4 bases not matched to a gene. This chain's CDR3 is CASSQERGLDYNEQFF. CDR3 in DNA: TGTGCCAGCAGCCAAGAGCGGGGACTAGACTACAATGAGCAGTTCTTC.

This clone is deemed large. The chain uses TRBV4-1 and TRBJ1-1, with TRBD1 identical over 9 bases. Germline CDR1 MGHRA, CDR2 YSYEKL. V gave up 1 base and J gave up 2 bases; unmatched junction bases: 5. This CDR3 region has 16 residues. This CDR3 reads CASSQAQGASNTEAFF. As DNA, the CDR3 is TGCGCCAGCAGCCAAGCACAGGGGGCCTCTAACACTGAAGCTTTCTTT.

The genes are TRBV15 and TRBJ2-3, with 7 bases identical to TRBD2. Per the germline V gene, CDR1 is LNHNV and CDR2 is YYDKDF (reference sequence). J gave up 6 bases and V 8 bases, and 14 bases lay outside the gene matches. The CDR3 loop spans 15 amino acids. The CDR3: CATGVVGGEGDTQYF. In DNA, the CDR3 is TGTGCCACCGGTGTGGTCGGAGGGGAGGGGGATACGCAGTATTTT.

The gene calls are TRBV6-5 and TRBJ2-7, with 7 nucleotides matching TRBD1. The CDR3 runs to 14 residues. Germline CDR1 and CDR2: MNHEY and SVGAGI. Trimming cost V 0 bases and J 3 bases; bases outside gene matches: 2. The CDR3 coding sequence is TGTGCCAGCAGTTACTCGGGGACAGACTACGAGCAGTACTTC. It encodes CASSYSGTDYEQYF.

In DNA, the CDR3 is TGTGCCAGCAGCCTGGACAGGGTCGCTCAAGAGACCCAGTACTTC. Residues: CASSLDRVAQETQYF. J is TRBJ2-5 and V is TRBV5-6; 8 nucleotides agree with TRBD1. Trimming removed 4 bases from V and 2 bases from J; junction bases left unmatched: 7. Germline values: CDR1 SGHDT, CDR2 YYEEEE. This CDR3 has 15 residues.

The chain couples TRBV5-5 to TRBJ1-1; D gene ambiguous. The CDR3 extends over 13 amino acids. In germline, CDR1 is SGHKS, CDR2 YYEKEE (reference sequence). The V gene lost 4 bases and the J gene lost 1 base, with 8 bases spanning the gap. CDR3 region: CASSKSKNTEAFF. CDR3 bases: TGTGCCAGCAGCAAATCAAAGAACACTGAAGCTTTCTTT.

This clone came up a few times. V and J are TRBV2 and TRBJ2-1, with a tentative D call TRBD1 (6 bases). Trimming took 10 bases from V and 0 from J, leaving 19 bases between them. Looked up from germline, CDR1 is SNHLY and CDR2 is FYNNEI. CDR3 length: 16 amino acids. The CDR3 is CATQGGRSSSYNEQFF. CDR3 sequence (DNA): TGTGCCACACAGGGTGGTAGGTCAAGCTCCTACAATGAGCAGTTCTTC.

The rearrangement uses TRBV29-1 and TRBJ1-1; 10 bases line up with TRBD1. Germline V gene data show CDR1 as SQVTM and CDR2 as ANQGSEA. This CDR3 is built from 15 residues. J gave up 4 bases and V 6 bases, and 11 bases lay outside the gene matches. The CDR3 nucleotides read TGCAGCGTCCCAAGACAGGGGGCAGGAAGCACTGAAGCTTTCTTT. Protein: CSVPRQGAGSTEAFF.

The chain combines TRBV25-1 with TRBJ2-1; 10 nucleotides line up with TRBD2. CDR1 MGHDK and CDR2 SYGVNS come from the germline V gene. The CDR3 is 15 residues long. After removal of 3 bases from V and 5 bases from J, the junction contained 4 bases not matched to a gene. The CDR3 protein is CASSDPTSGNNEQFF. The CDR3, as DNA: TGTGCCAGCAGTGATCCAACTAGCGGGAACAATGAGCAGTTCTTC.

The chain has TRBV5-6 and TRBJ2-1, with D possibly being TRBD1 (5 bases). Germline lookup yields CDR1 SGHDT and CDR2 YYEEEE. V was shortened by 0 bases and J by 10 bases, with 11 bases between the two germline ends. CDR3 length equals 13 residues. The CDR3 loop reads CASSLGQIGEQFF. The CDR3 nucleotides read TGTGCCAGCAGCTTGGGACAGATTGGCGAGCAGTTCTTC.

V is TRBV4-1 and J is TRBJ2-5, with 8 nucleotides matching TRBD2. The trim removed 4 bases at V and 5 bases at J, leaving 6 bases unmatched. The CDR3 extends over 14 amino acids. The germline gives CDR1 MGHRA, CDR2 YSYEKL. As DNA, the CDR3 is TGCGCCAGCAGCCTCACGGGACTAGAGGAGACCCAGTACTTC. Its protein product is CASSLTGLEETQYF.

The chain carries TRBV28 and TRBJ1-2; TRBD1 aligns across 9 bases. The CDR3 has 13 residues. With 5 bases clipped from V and 8 bases from J, the junction kept 6 bases outside the gene matches. The germline gives CDR1 MDHEN, CDR2 SYDVKM. CDR3 nucleotide sequence: TGTGCCAGCAGTCTAAACAGGGGGCGAGGCTACACCTTC. Amino acid sequence: CASSLNRGRGYTF.

Only a few counts were recorded for this clone. The chain couples TRBV30 to TRBJ2-2; D is possibly TRBD1 (6 bases). This CDR3 is 13 amino acids long. With 3 bases removed from V and 4 bases from J, the gap between germline ends came to 9 bases. CDR1 is GTSNPN and CDR2 is SVGIG in the germline V gene (reference sequence). CDR3 sequence reads: CAWRGQLTGELFF. The CDR3 DNA reads as TGTGCCTGGAGAGGACAGCTCACCGGGGAGCTGTTTTTT.

V gene TRBV6-1 combines with J gene TRBJ2-7, with D unresolved. In germline, CDR1 is MNHNS, CDR2 SASEGT. The CDR3 loop spans 12 amino acids. Between the trimmed V and J ends, which lost 0 bases and 7 bases, there was a span of 7 bases. The CDR3 sequence is CASSEALREQYF. CDR3 coding DNA: TGTGCCAGCAGTGAAGCGCTGAGAGAGCAGTACTTC.

The genes are TRBV5-6 and TRBJ2-7; TRBD1 matches 9 bases. The CDR3 consists of 14 residues. J was trimmed by 5 bases and V by 1 base; bases with no gene match: 4. CDR1 is SGHDT, CDR2 YYEEEE, per germline. The CDR3 reads CASSLRDRAHEQYF. The CDR3 coding sequence is TGTGCCAGCAGCTTGAGGGACAGGGCCCACGAGCAGTACTTC.

This clone was recorded a few times. The gene calls are TRBV6-5 and TRBJ1-1; a weak D match, TRBD1 (5 bases). CDR1 and CDR2 (germline): MNHEY, SVGAGI. Trimming removed 7 bases at V and 1 base at J, with 10 bases between. The CDR3 is 13 amino acids. CDR3 sequence (DNA): TGTGCCAGCACTCGGAGGGGGAACACTGAAGCTTTCTTT. Its protein product is CASTRRGNTEAFF.

This clone was detected a few times. The chain links TRBV7-3 to TRBJ1-1; 9 nucleotides line up with TRBD1. This CDR3 has 15 amino acids. The germline CDR1 and CDR2 sequences are SGHTA and FQGTGA. Trimming at V came to 3 bases and at J to 4 bases, leaving 6 bases not matched to a gene. CDR3 region: CASSFTGGASTEAFF. The CDR3 DNA follows: TGTGCCAGCAGCTTCACAGGGGGCGCGAGCACTGAAGCTTTCTTT.

This rearrangement joins TRBV4-1 to TRBJ2-7; a weak D match, TRBD1 (6 bases). The CDR3 is 12 residues long. Per the germline V gene, CDR1 is MGHRA and CDR2 is YSYEKL. V dropped 4 bases and J dropped 5 bases, with 9 bases sitting between them. The CDR3 spells CASSLQGHEQYF. For the CDR3, the DNA is TGCGCCAGCAGCCTACAGGGCCACGAGCAGTACTTC.

The chain uses TRBV7-2 and TRBJ2-7, with 9 bases identical to TRBD1. Germline V lookup: CDR1 SGHTA, CDR2 FQGNSA. J lost 8 bases, V lost 3 bases, and 5 bases had no gene match. The CDR3 consists of 13 residues. CDR3 amino acids: CASSLDRGPKQYF. CDR3 coding DNA: TGTGCCAGCAGCTTGGACAGGGGACCCAAGCAGTACTTC.

The chain employs TRBV18 and TRBJ1-3; D gene ambiguous. Germline CDR1 reads KGHSH; CDR2 reads LQKENI. The CDR3 runs 14 residues. V lost 0 bases and J lost 3, with 6 bases in between. CDR3 residues: CASSPPASGNTIYF. Here the CDR3 DNA reads TGTGCCAGCTCACCACCGGCCAGTGGAAACACCATATATTTT. The full variable domain, completed using reference TRBV18 and TRBJ1-3, is NAGVMQNPRHLVRRRGQEARLRCSPMKGHSHVYWYRQLPEEGLKFMVYLQKENIIDESGMPKERFSAEFPKEGPSILRIQQVVRGDSAAYFCASSPPASGNTIYFGEGSWLTVV.

The chain recombines TRBV7-3 with TRBJ1-1; 7 positions agree with TRBD1. CDR1 is SGHTA and CDR2 is FQGTGA in the germline V gene. J gave up 11 bases and V 2 bases, and 17 bases lay outside the gene matches. The CDR3 is 16 amino acids. CDR3 residues: CASSLVGTAPLSYAFF. Written as DNA, the CDR3 is TGTGCCAGCAGCTTAGTCGGGACAGCCCCACTCTCCTATGCTTTCTTT.

J is TRBJ2-5 and V is TRBV5-1, with a possible D match to TRBD2 (5 bases). The CDR3 runs 13 residues. CDR1 is SGHRS, CDR2 YFSETQ, per germline. The ends were cut back, 7 bases at V and 5 bases at J, with 15 bases in the middle. CDR3 amino acids: CASGNGVGETQYF. CDR3 sequence (DNA): TGCGCCAGCGGCAACGGGGTAGGGGAGACCCAGTACTTC. Filled out from reference TRBV5-1 and TRBJ2-5, the complete variable domain reads KAGVTQTPRYLIKTRGQQVTLSCSPISGHRSVSWYQQTPGQGLQFLFEYFSETQRNKGNFPGRFSGRQFSNSRSEMNVSTLELGDSALYLCASGNGVGETQYFGPGTRLLVL.

This chain uses TRBV5-1 with TRBJ2-3, with no clear D. Trimming removed 3 bases at V and 11 bases at J, with 22 bases between. CDR3 length equals 15 residues. Germline V lookup: CDR1 SGHRS, CDR2 YFSETQ. CDR3 DNA: TGCGCCAGCAGCTCCCAGTTAGACGGGTTAAGTGTGCAGTATTTT. This codes for CASSSQLDGLSVQYF.

The chain couples TRBV19 to TRBJ2-7; perhaps TRBD1 as D (5 bases). CDR3 length: 13 residues. The V gene lost 3 bases and the J gene lost 2 bases, with 8 bases spanning the gap. CDR1 and CDR2 (germline): LNHDA, SQIVND (reference sequence). The CDR3 coding sequence is TGTGCCAGTAGTATGACGGACACCTACGAGCAGTACTTC. Translation gives CASSMTDTYEQYF.

The chain links TRBV6-5 to TRBJ1-6, with D possibly matching TRBD1 (6 bases). Germline lookup yields CDR1 MNHEY and CDR2 SVGAGI. Trimming shortened V by 4 bases and J by 7 bases, and 11 bases separated the two germline ends. The CDR3 is made up of 14 amino acids. In DNA form, the CDR3 reads TGTGCCAGCAGTTTTGGGGGCGAGAATTCACCCCTCCACTTT. It encodes CASSFGGENSPLHF.

V is TRBV29-1 and J is TRBJ1-1, with 9 bases that match TRBD1. The CDR3 contains 15 residues. Germline V gene sequence: CDR1 SQVTM, CDR2 ANQGSEA. V was pared by 6 bases and J by 5 bases, with 13 bases of the junction left unmatched. The CDR3 spells CSVVTIQGARTEAFF. The CDR3 DNA reads TGCAGCGTCGTCACTATACAGGGGGCGCGGACTGAAGCTTTCTTT.

The chain couples TRBV7-4 to TRBJ1-3; the D gene is possibly TRBD1 (5 bases). There are 15 residues in the CDR3. Germline CDR1 and CDR2: SGHVT and SQSDAQ. The V and J ends lost 5 bases and 0 bases respectively, with 11 bases between them. Written as DNA, the CDR3 is TGTGCCAGCAGCGTCAGGGCCTACTCTGGAAACACCATATATTTT. It codes for CASSVRAYSGNTIYF.

The chain employs TRBV7-9 and TRBJ1-1; perhaps TRBD1 as D (5 bases). Germline V gives CDR1 SEHNR, CDR2 FQNEAQ (reference sequence). The CDR3 has 13 residues. V lost 3 bases, J lost 4 bases, and 9 bases lay in between. CDR3 DNA: TGTGCCAGCAGCTTCGCGGGGGGCACTGAAGCTTTCTTT. Its protein is CASSFAGGTEAFF.

The chain has TRBV2 and TRBJ1-4, with TRBD1 identical over 9 bases. J gave up 4 bases and V 8 bases, and 8 bases lay outside the gene matches. Germline lookup yields CDR1 SNHLY and CDR2 FYNNEI. The length of the CDR3 is 15 residues. CDR3 bases: TGTGCCAGCCGAGACAGGGGGTACCTTAATGAAAAACTGTTTTTT. It specifies CASRDRGYLNEKLFF.

The chain combines TRBV7-9 with TRBJ1-2; D is perhaps TRBD1 (5 bases). The CDR3 totals 14 residues. The germline V gene encodes CDR1 SEHNR and CDR2 FQNEAQ (reference sequence). Trimming stripped 5 bases from V and 5 bases from J, with 15 bases between. The DNA of the CDR3 is TGTGCCAGCAGCCCGAGCAGGGATGGGTATGGCTACACCTTC. Residues: CASSPSRDGYGYTF.